The following is a T cell receptor (beta chain) sequence with its context. Its recognized antigen is unknown. Within one base of it there is no much larger clone, and no base qualities were kept. The data originate from a study of blood T cell repertoires in COVID-19 (dated by TCRdb to 2018 to 2021). About the study as a whole: Samples from collaborators originated in the United States, Italy and Spain and spanned both the acute and convalescent phases of COVID-19. The prospective study material was composed of cDNA or gDNA derived from T cells, B-cell-depleted T cells, or PBMCs. A freely available public database, intended as a resource for researchers studying the immune response to SARS-CoV-2, is where the repertoires were released. Where available, HLA class I and class II types were taken from metadata supplied by the sample provider and were not determined by assay-based typing. The samples were drawn from two sources: the first 160 participants of the ongoing ImmuneRACE study, and fewer than 1,500 subjects contributed by 6 global collaborators. Deeply sampled blood TCRbeta repertoires from subjects exposed to, actively infected with, or recovered from COVID-19 were included in the dataset. The sample metadata nearly always contained a de-identified subject ID, COVID-19 status, age in years and sex.

The full study reports these points: The amount of clinical and demographic metadata varied by source and participant and was provided uncurated.

According to the germline V gene, CDR1 reads SGHTA and CDR2 reads FQGNSA. V is pruned by 1 base and J by 3 bases, leaving 5 bases of the junction without a gene match. Spanning cysteine to phenylalanine, the CDR3 consists of 16 amino acids. Only the CDR3 part of the read is kept: 48 bases, read in frame from the first base. Participants in the prospective study were aged roughly 18 to 89 years, lived in under 30 United States geographic areas, and enrolled through a virtual design. In the prospective study, participants were assigned to cohorts based on the clinical history participants reported in a screening survey and a study questionnaire. ImmuneRACE Cohort 3 recovered participants were defined by two consecutive negative NP/OP PCR tests, healthcare professional clearance, or symptom resolution. Each participant in the prospective study had whole blood, serum and a nasopharyngeal or oropharyngeal swab collected by mobile phlebotomists. Participants in the prospective study had the option to provide additional blood draws and questionnaires over a 2-month period. Blood samples from the prospective study were shipped frozen or at room temperature prior to DNA extraction.

TCRbeta CDR3 regions were amplified from genomic DNA using the immunoSEQ Assay, a bias-controlled multiplex PCR. From the authors' description of their analysis: The number of nucleated cells in each sample was estimated from the amplification of reference gene primers within the assay. To quantify the absolute abundance of each unique TCRbeta CDR3 rearrangement, sequence reads were collapsed and filtered. Productive Simpson clonality was computed per sample as the square root of Simpson's diversity index over productive rearrangements. Drawn from immuneACCESS, this table holds only the in-frame rearrangements with V and J called that TCRdb kept. Clones are partly lost; checked studies trace under half to an unresolved V gene and leave the rest unexplained. From that table come the V and J calls and clone size; the DNA was used to work out D and trimming. This sample gives about 390,000 clones in total; around nine tenths of them show up just once. Together, the top ten hold roughly a tenth of the sample.

Sequenced sample: PBMCs or T cells enriched from blood (not recorded which). This clonotype was obtained from a woman between 50 and 59 years old who had recovered from COVID-19. Recombination linked TRBV7-2 to TRBJ2-1, with 8 bases in between that match TRBD2. The nucleotide sequence reads TGTGCCAGCAGCTTAGGGGCCGGGACTAGCTACAATGAGCAGTTCTTC. Protein translation: CASSLGAGTSYNEQFF.